This TCR beta chain was recovered during a study of identical twins. Study-level findings and limits: Without tracking the same donors, conclusions rested on cross-sectional statistical analysis.

Only a few counts were recorded for this clonotype. The antigen remains unidentified. Using its own MiXCR run on the 5' RACE reads, TCRdb lists one record per CDR3 protein. The repertoire consists of 230,000 or so distinct CDR3 sequences, with about 8.5% occurring once and the leading ten covering over 2.5%. V shed 7 bases and J shed 3 bases, with 13 bases lying between them. The length of the CDR3 is 13 residues. The sample was also linked to a second study, of yellow fever vaccine responses in identical twins.

The chain combines TRBV12-3 or TRBV12-4 with TRBJ2-7, with a weak D call TRBD2 (5 bases). The receptor was derived from a woman between 18 and 30 years old in good health. The sample consisted of CD8+ T cells sorted from blood. DNA for the CDR3: TGTGCCAGCAAAGGTGAGGGTTTCTACGAGCAGTACTTC. Its translation: CASKGEGFYEQYF.